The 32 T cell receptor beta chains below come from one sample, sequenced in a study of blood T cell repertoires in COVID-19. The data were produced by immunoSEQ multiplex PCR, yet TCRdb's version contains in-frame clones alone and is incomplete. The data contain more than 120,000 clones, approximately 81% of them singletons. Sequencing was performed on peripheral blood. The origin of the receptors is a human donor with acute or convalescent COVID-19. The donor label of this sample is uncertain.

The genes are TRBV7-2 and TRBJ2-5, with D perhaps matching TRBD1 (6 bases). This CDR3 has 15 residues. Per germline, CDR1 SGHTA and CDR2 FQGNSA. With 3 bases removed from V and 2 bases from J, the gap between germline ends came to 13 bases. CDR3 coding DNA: TGTGCCAGCAGCTTCCAAACAGGGCCGCAAGAGACCCAGTACTTC. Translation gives CASSFQTGPQETQYF.

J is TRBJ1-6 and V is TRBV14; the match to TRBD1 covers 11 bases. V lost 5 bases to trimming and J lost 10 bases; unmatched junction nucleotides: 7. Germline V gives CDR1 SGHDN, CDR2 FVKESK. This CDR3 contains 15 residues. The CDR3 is CASSKSGTGGSPLHF. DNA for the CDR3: TGTGCCAGCAGCAAATCCGGGACAGGGGGATCACCCCTCCACTTT.

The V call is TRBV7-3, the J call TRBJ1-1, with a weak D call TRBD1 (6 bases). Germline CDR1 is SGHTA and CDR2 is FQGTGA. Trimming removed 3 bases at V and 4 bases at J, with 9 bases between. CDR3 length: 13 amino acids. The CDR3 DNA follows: TGTGCCAGCAGCTTTCAGGGGACCACTGAAGCTTTCTTT. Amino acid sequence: CASSFQGTTEAFF.

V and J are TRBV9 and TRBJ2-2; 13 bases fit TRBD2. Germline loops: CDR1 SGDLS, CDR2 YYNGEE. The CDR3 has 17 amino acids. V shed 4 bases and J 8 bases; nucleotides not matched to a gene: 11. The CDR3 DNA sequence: TGTGCCAGCAGCTCCTCCGGGACTAGCGGGACTCTGGGGGAGCTGTTTTTT. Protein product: CASSSSGTSGTLGELFF.

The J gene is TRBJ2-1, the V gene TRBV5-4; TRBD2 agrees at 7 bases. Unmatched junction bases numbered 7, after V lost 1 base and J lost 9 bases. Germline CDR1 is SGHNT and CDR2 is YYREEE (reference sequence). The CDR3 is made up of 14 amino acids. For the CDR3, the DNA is TGTGCCAGCAGCTTGCGGGCGGGAGAAGTTGAGCAGTTCTTC. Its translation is CASSLRAGEVEQFF.

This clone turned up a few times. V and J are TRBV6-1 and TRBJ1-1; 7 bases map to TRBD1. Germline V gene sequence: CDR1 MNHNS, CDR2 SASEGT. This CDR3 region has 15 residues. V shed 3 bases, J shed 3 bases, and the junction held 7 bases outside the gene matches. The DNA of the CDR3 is TGTGCCAGCAGTGAGTCCACAACAGGGGACACTGAAGCTTTCTTT. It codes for CASSESTTGDTEAFF.

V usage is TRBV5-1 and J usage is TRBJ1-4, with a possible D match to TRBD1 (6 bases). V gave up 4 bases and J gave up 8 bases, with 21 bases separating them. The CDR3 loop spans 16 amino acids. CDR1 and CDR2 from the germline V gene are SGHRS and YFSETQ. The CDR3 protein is CASSPDLQGAGEKLFF. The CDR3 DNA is TGCGCCAGCAGCCCGGACTTACAGGGCGCTGGAGAAAAACTGTTTTTT.

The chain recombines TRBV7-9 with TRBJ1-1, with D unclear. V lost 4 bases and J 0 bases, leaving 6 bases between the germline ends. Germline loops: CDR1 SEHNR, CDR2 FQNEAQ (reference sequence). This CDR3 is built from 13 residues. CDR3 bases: TGTGCCAGCAGCTCGACTGTGAACACTGAAGCTTTCTTT. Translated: CASSSTVNTEAFF.

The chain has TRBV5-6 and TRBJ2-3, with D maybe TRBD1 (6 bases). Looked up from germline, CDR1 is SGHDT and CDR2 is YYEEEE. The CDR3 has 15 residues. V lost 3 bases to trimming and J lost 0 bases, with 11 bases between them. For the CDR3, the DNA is TGTGCCAGCAGCTGGGACACAACGAGCACAGATACGCAGTATTTT. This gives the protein CASSWDTTSTDTQYF.

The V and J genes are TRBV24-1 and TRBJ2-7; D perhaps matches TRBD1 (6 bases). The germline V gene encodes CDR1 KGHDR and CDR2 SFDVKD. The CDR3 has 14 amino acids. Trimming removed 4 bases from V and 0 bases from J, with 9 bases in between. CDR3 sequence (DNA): TGTGCCACCAGTGAAACAGGGCCCTCCTACGAGCAGTACGTC. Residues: CATSETGPSYEQYV.

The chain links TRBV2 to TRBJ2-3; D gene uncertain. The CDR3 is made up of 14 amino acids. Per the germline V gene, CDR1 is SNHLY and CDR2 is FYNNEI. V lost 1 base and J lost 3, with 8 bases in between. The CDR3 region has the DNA TGTGCCAGCAGTGAAGTAACGAGGACAGATACGCAGTATTTT. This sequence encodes CASSEVTRTDTQYF.

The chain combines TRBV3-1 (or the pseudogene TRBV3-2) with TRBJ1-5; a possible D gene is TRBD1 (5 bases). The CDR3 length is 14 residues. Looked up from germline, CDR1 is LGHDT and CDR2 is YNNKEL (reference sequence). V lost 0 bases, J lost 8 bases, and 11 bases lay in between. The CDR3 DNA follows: TGTGCCAGCAGCCAAGAGGGGGGAGACGAGCCCCAGCATTTT. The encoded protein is CASSQEGGDEPQHF.

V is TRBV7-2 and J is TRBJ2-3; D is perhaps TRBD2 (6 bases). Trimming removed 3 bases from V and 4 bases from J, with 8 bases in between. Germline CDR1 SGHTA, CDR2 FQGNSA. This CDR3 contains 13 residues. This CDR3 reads CASSLQRADTQYF. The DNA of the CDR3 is TGTGCCAGCAGCTTGCAGCGGGCAGATACGCAGTATTTT. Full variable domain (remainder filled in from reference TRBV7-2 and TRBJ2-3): GAGVSQSPSNKVTEKGKDVELRCDPISGHTALYWYRQSLGQGLEFLIYFQGNSAPDKSGLPSDRFSAERTGGSVSTLTIQRTQQEDSAVYLCASSLQRADTQYFGPGTRLTVL.

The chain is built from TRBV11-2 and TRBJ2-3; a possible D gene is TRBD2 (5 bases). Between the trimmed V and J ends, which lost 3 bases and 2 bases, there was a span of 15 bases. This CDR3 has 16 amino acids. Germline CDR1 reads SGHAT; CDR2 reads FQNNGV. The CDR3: CASSLVLGLITDTQYF. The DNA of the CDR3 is TGTGCCAGCAGCTTGGTACTAGGCCTTATCACAGATACGCAGTATTTT.

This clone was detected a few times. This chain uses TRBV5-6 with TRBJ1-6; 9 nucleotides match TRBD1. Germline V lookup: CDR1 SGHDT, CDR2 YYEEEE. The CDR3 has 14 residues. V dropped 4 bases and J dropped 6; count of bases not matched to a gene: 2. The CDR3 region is CASSPTGGNSPLHF. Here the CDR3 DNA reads TGTGCCAGCAGCCCGACAGGGGGTAATTCACCCCTCCACTTT.

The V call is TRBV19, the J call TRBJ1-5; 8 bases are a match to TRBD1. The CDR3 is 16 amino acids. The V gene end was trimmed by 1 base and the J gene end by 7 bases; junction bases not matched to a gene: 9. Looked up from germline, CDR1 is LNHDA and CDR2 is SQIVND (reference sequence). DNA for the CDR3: TGTGCCAGTAGTATAGGCTGGAGACAGGGGAAACAGCCCCAGCATTTT. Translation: CASSIGWRQGKQPQHF.

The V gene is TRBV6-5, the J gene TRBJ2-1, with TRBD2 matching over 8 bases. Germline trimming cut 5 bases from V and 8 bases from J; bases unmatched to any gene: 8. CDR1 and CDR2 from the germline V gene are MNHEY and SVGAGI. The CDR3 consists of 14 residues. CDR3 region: CASSTGLGDDEQFF. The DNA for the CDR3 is TGTGCCAGCAGTACGGGACTAGGTGACGATGAGCAGTTCTTC.

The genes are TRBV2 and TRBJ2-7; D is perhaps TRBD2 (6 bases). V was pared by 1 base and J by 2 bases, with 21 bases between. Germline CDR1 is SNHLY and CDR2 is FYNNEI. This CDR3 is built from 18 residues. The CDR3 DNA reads TGTGCCAGCAGTGAAGAGCTTAAGTTGACTAGTTTCCCCTACGAGCAGTACTTC. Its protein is CASSEELKLTSFPYEQYF. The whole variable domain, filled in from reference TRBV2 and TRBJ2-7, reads EPEVTQTPSHQVTQMGQEVILRCVPISNHLYFYWYRQILGQKVEFLVSFYNNEISEKSEIFDDQFSVERPDGSNFTLKIRSTKLEDSAMYFCASSEELKLTSFPYEQYFGPGTRLTVT.

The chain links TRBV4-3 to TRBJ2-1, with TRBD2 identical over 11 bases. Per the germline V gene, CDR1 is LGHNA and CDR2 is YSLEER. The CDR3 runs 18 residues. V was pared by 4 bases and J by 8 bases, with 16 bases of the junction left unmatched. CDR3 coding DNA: TGCGCCAGCAGCCTTTCTCCTCTAACTAGCGGGAGTAAGGATGAGCAGTTCTTC. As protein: CASSLSPLTSGSKDEQFF.

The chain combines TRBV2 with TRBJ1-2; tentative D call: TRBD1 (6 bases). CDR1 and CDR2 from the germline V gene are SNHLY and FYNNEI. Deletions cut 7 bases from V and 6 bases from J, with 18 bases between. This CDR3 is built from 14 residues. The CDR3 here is CASTLSGVANGYTF. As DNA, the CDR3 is TGTGCCAGCACCTTGTCAGGGGTTGCGAATGGCTACACCTTC.

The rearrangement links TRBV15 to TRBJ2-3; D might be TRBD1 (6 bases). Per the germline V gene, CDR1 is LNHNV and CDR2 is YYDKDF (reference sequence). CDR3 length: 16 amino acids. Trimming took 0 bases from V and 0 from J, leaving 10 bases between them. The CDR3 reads CATSRDQDRSTDTQYF. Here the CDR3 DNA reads TGTGCCACCAGCAGAGATCAGGACAGAAGCACAGATACGCAGTATTTT.

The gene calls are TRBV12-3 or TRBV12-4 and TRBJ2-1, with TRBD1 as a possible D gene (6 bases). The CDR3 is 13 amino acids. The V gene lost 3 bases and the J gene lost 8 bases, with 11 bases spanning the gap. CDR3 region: CASSLGQGYEQFF. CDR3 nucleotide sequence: TGTGCCAGCAGTTTGGGCCAGGGGTATGAGCAGTTCTTC.

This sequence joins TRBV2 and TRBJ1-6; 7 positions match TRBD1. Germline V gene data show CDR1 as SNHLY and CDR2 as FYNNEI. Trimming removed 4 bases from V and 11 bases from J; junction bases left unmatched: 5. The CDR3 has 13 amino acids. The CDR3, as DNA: TGTGCCAGCAGTGGGAACAGGGGAACACCCCTCCACTTT. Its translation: CASSGNRGTPLHF.

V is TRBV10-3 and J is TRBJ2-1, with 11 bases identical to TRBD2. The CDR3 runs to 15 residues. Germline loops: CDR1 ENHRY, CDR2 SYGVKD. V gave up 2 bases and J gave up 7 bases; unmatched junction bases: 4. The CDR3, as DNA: TGTGCCATCAGTGAGGGGCTAGCGGGAGGAAATGAGCAGTTCTTC. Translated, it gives CAISEGLAGGNEQFF.

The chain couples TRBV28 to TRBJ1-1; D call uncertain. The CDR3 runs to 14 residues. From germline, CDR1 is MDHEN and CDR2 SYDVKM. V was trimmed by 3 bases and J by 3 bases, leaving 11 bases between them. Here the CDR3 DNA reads TGTGCCAGCAGTTTGAACAGATGGGACACTGAAGCTTTCTTT. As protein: CASSLNRWDTEAFF.

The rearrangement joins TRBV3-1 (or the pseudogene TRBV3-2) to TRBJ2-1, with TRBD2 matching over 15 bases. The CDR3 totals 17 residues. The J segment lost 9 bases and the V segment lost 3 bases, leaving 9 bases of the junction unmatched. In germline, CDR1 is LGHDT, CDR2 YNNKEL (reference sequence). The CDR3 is CASSQEVGLAGGSEQFF. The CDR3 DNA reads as TGTGCCAGCAGCCAGGAAGTCGGACTAGCGGGGGGGAGTGAGCAGTTCTTC.

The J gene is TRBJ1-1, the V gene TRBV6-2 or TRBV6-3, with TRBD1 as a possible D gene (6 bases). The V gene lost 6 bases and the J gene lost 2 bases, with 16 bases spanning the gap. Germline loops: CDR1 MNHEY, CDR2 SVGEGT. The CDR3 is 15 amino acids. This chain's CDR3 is CASSTGPAANTEAFF. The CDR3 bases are TGTGCCAGCAGCACAGGGCCCGCGGCTAACACTGAAGCTTTCTTT.

CDR3 residues: CASSPTDTQYF. CDR3 DNA: TGTGCCAGCAGTCCGACAGATACGCAGTATTTT. The gene calls are TRBV28 and TRBJ2-3; D is unresolved. V shed 5 bases and J shed 3 bases, with 3 bases lying between them. CDR1 is MDHEN, CDR2 SYDVKM, per germline. The CDR3 covers 11 residues. Combining the CDR3 with reference TRBV28 and TRBJ2-3 gives the whole variable domain DVKVTQSSRYLVKRTGEKVFLECVQDMDHENMFWYRQDPGLGLRLIYFSYDVKMKEKGDIPEGYSVSREKKERFSLILESASTNQTSMYLCASSPTDTQYFGPGTRLTVL.

CDR3 amino acids: CASSLANTGGNQPQHF. The CDR3 DNA follows: TGTGCCAGCAGCTTGGCTAATACAGGCGGCAATCAGCCCCAGCATTTT. This chain joins TRBV5-6 and TRBJ1-5; a weak D match, TRBD1 (5 bases). V lost 0 bases and J 2 bases, leaving 12 bases between the germline ends. This CDR3 has 16 residues. The germline CDR1 and CDR2 sequences are SGHDT and YYEEEE.

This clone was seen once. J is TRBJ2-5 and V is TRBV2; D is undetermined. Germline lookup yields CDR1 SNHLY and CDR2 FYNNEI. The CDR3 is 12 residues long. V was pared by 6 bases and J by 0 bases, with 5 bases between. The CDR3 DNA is TGTGCCAGCAGGCCTAACCAAGAGACCCAGTACTTC. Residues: CASRPNQETQYF. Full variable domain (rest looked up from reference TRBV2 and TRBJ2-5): EPEVTQTPSHQVTQMGQEVILRCVPISNHLYFYWYRQILGQKVEFLVSFYNNEISEKSEIFDDQFSVERPDGSNFTLKIRSTKLEDSAMYFCASRPNQETQYFGPGTRLLVL.

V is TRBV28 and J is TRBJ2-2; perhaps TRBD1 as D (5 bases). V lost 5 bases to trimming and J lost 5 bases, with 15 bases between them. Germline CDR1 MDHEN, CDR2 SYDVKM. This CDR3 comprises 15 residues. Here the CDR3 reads CASSRTRVVTGELFF. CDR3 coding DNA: TGTGCCAGCAGTCGTACCAGGGTGGTGACCGGGGAGCTGTTTTTT.

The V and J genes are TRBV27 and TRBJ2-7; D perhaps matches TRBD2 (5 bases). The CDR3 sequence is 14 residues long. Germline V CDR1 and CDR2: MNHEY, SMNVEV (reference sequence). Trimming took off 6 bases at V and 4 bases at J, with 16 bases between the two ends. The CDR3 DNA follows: TGTGCCAGCAGGCAGCGGCCGGGGTTATACGAGCAGTACGTC. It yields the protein CASRQRPGLYEQYV.